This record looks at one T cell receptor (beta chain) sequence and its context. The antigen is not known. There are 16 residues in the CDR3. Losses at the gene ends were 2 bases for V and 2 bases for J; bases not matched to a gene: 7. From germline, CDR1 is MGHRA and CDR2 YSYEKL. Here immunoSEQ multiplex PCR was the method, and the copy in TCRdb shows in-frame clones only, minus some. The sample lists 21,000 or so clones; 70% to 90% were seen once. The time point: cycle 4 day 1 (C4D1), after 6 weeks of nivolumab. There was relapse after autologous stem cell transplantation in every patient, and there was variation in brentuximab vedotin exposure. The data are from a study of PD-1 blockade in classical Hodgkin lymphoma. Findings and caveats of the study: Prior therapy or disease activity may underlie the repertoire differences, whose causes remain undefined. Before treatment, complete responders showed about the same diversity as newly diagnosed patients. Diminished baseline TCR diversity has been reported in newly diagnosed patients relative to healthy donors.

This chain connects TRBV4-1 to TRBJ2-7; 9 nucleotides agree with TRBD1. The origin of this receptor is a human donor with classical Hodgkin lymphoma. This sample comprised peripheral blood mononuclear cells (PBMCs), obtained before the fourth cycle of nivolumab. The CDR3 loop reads CASSQNAGTGTYEQYF. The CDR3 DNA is TGCGCCAGCAGCCAAAATGCCGGGACAGGGACCTACGAGCAGTACTTC.